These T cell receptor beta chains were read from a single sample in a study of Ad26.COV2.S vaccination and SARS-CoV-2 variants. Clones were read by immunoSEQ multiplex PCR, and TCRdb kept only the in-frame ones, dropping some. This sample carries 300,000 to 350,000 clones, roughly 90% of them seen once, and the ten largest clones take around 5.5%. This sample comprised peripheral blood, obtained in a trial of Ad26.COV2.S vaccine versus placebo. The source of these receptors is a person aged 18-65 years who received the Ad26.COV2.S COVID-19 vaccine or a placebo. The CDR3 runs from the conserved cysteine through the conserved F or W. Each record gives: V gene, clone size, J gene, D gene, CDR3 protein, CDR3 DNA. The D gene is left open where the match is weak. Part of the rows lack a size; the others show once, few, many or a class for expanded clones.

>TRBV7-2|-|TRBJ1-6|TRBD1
CASSLETGDNSPLHF
TGTGCCAGCAGCTTAGAGACAGGGGATAATTCACCCCTCCACTTT
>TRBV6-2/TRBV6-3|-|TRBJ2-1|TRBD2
CASSPHGRIQAGGNANEQFF
TGTGCCAGCAGTCCCCATGGTCGGATCCAAGCGGGAGGGAATGCCAATGAGCAGTTCTTC
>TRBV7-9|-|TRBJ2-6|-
CASSFGYSGANVLTF
TGTGCCAGCAGCTTCGGGTACTCTGGGGCCAACGTCCTGACTTTC
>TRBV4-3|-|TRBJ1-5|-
CASSQDEGRGEPQHF
TGCGCCAGCAGCCAAGATGAAGGGAGGGGCGAACCCCAGCATTTT
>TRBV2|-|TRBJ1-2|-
CASSERTTVSRDGYTF
TGTGCCAGCAGTGAGCGTACGACAGTCTCTCGGGATGGCTACACCTTC
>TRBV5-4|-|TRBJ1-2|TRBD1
CASSLGQGAGYTF
TGTGCCAGCAGCTTGGGACAGGGTGCGGGCTACACCTTC
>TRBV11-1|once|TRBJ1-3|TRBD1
CASSHGQGSGNTIYF
TGTGCCAGCAGCCACGGACAGGGCTCTGGAAACACCATATATTTT
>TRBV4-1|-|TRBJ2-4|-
CASSQDREKLAKNIQYF
TGCGCCAGCAGCCAAGATAGGGAAAAACTAGCCAAAAACATTCAGTACTTC
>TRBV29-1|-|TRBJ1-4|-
CSVEVWGEHPATNEKLFF
TGCAGCGTTGAAGTATGGGGGGAACACCCTGCAACTAATGAAAAACTGTTTTTT
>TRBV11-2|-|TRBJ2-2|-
CASSLENTGELFF
TGTGCCAGCAGCTTAGAAAACACCGGGGAGCTGTTTTTT
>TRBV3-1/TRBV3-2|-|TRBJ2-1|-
CASSPPPVGSLYYEQFF
TGTGCCAGCAGCCCGCCTCCTGTCGGTTCCCTTTACTATGAGCAGTTCTTC
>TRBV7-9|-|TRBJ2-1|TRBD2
CASSDLLATSGGEQFF
TGTGCCAGCAGCGACCTACTAGCGACCTCCGGAGGTGAGCAGTTCTTC
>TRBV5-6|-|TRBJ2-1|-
CASSLAGGFEQFF
TGTGCCAGCAGCTTGGCGGGCGGTTTTGAGCAGTTCTTC
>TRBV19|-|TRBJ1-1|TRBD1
CASSSGGKLEAFF
TGTGCCAGTAGTTCAGGGGGTAAACTTGAAGCTTTCTTT
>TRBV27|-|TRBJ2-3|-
CASSLTSTDTQYF
TGTGCCAGCAGTTTAACCAGCACAGATACGCAGTATTTT
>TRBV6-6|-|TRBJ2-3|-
CASSPVARDLPVPFADTQYF
TGTGCCAGCAGCCCCGTGGCCCGGGACCTACCCGTCCCTTTCGCAGATACGCAGTATTTT
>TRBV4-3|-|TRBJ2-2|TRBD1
CASSQAGQGARTGELFF
TGCGCCAGCAGCCAAGCGGGACAGGGGGCGCGAACCGGGGAGCTGTTTTTT
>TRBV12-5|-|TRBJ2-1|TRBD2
CASGLVVGGYNEQFF
TGTGCTAGTGGTTTGGTTGTCGGGGGGTACAATGAGCAGTTCTTC
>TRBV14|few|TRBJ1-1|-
CASSPYRKDEAFF
TGTGCCAGCAGTCCTTACAGGAAGGATGAAGCTTTCTTT
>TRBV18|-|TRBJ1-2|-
CASSRPRTHYYGYTF
TGTGCCAGCTCACGCCCCAGAACCCATTACTATGGCTACACCTTC
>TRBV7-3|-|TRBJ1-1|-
CASSLNRAATEAFF
TGTGCCAGCAGCTTAAACAGGGCGGCCACTGAAGCTTTCTTT
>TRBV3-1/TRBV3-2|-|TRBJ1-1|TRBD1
CASSLSTTGTGPAFF
TGTGCCAGCAGCCTCTCTACCACCGGGACAGGGCCTGCTTTCTTT
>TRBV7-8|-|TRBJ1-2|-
CASSLEGTFFSSGYTF
TGTGCCAGCAGCTTAGAAGGGACCTTCTTTTCGTCGGGCTACACCTTC
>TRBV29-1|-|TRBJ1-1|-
CSVERHLNTEAFF
TGCAGCGTTGAACGCCACCTTAACACTGAAGCTTTCTTT
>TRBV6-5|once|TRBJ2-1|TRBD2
CASSLAGGGEQFF
TGTGCCAGCAGTTTAGCGGGAGGGGGTGAGCAGTTCTTC
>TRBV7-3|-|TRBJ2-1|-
CASSPTGQKSLFQFF
TGTGCCAGCAGCCCCACCGGACAGAAATCACTCTTCCAGTTCTTC
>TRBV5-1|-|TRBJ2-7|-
CASSPGADRPYEQYF
TGCGCCAGCAGCCCCGGGGCGGACAGACCCTACGAGCAGTACTTC
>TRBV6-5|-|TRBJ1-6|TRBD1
CASVGDSSYNSPLHF
TGTGCCAGCGTGGGGGACAGCTCCTATAATTCACCCCTCCACTTT
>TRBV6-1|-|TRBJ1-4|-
CASSVDRQLAYEKLFF
TGTGCCAGCAGTGTTGACCGACAGCTAGCTTATGAAAAACTGTTTTTT
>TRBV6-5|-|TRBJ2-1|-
CASSLGTASNEQFF
TGTGCCAGCAGCCTTGGGACTGCGAGCAATGAGCAGTTCTTC
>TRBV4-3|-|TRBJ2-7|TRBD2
CASSQVPSGGPNEQYF
TGCGCCAGCAGCCAGGTCCCTAGCGGGGGACCAAACGAGCAGTACTTC